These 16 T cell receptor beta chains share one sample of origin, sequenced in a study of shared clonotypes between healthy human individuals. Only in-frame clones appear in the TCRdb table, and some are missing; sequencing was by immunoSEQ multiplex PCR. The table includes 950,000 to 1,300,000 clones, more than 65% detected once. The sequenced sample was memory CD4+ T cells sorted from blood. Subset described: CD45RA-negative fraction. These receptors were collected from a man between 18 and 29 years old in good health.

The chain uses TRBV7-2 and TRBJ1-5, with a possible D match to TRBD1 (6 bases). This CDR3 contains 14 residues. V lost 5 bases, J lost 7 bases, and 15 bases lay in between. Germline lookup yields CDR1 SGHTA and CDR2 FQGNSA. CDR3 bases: TGTGCCAGCAGCACACCGGGGGGCGTCCAGCCCCAGCATTTT. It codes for CASSTPGGVQPQHF.

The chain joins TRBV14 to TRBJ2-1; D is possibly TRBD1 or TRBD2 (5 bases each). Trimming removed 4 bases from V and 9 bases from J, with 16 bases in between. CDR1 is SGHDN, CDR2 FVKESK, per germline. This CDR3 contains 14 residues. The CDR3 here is CASSPPIWGSEQFF. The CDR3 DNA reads TGTGCCAGCAGCCCTCCGATATGGGGGAGTGAGCAGTTCTTC. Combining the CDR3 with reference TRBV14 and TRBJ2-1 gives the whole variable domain EAGVTQFPSHSVIEKGQTVTLRCDPISGHDNLYWYRRVMGKEIKFLLHFVKESKQDESGMPNNRFLAERTGGTYSTLKVQPAELEDSGVYFCASSPPIWGSEQFFGPGTRLTVL.

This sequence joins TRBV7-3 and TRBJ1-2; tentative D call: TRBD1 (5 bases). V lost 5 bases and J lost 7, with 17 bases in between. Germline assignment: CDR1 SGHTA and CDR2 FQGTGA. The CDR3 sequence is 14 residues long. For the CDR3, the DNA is TGTGCCAGCAGCCAGTACGGGACCGGGGCTGGCTACACCTTC. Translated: CASSQYGTGAGYTF.

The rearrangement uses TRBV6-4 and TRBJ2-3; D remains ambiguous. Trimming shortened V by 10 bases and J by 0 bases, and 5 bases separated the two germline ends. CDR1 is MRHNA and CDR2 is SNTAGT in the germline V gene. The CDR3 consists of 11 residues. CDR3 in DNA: TGTGCCACCGAGAGCACAGATACGCAGTATTTT. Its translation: CATESTDTQYF.

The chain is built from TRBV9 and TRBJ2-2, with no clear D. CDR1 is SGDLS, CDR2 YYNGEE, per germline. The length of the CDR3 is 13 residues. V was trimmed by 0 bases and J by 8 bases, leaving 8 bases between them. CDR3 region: CASSVDTRGELFF. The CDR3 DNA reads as TGTGCCAGCAGCGTAGATACGAGGGGGGAGCTGTTTTTT.

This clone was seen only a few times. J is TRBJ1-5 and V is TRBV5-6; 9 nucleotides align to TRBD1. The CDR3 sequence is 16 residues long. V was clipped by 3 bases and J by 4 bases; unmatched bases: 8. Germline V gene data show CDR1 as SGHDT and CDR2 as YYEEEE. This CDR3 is CASSSGGTGSNQPQHF. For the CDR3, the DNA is TGTGCCAGCAGCTCCGGCGGGACAGGGAGTAATCAGCCCCAGCATTTT.

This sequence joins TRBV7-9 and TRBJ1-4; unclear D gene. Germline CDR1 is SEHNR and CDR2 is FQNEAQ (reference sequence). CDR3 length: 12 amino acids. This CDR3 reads CAGRSVDEKLFF. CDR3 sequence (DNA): TGTGCAGGGAGGTCAGTTGATGAAAAACTGTTTTTT.

Here the CDR3 reads CARPGRGGNTGELFF. CDR3 in DNA: TGTGCCCGCCCTGGACGCGGGGGGAACACCGGGGAGCTGTTTTTT. V is TRBV30 and J is TRBJ2-2; 7 bases agree with TRBD2. The CDR3 has 15 amino acids. Germline lookup yields CDR1 GTSNPN and CDR2 SVGIG (reference sequence). The ends lost 8 bases at V and 1 base at J; junction bases unmatched: 10.

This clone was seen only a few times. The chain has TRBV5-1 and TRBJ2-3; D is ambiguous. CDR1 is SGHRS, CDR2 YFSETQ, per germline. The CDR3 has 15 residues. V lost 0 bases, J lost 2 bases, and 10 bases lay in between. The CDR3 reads CASSLAAAITDTQYF. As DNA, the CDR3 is TGCGCCAGCAGCTTGGCGGCAGCGATCACAGATACGCAGTATTTT.

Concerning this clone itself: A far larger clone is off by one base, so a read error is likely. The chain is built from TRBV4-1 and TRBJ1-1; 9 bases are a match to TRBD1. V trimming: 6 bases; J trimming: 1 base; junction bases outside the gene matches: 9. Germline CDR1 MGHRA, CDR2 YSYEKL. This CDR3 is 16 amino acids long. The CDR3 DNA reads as TGCGCCAGCAGTCCAGAGACAGGGGGTCGGAACACTGAAGCTTTCTTT. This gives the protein CASSPETGGRNTEAFF.

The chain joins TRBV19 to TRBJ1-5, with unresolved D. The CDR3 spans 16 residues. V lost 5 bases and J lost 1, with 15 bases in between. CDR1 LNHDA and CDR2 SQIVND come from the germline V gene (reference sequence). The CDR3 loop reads CASSYSKTLSNQPQHF. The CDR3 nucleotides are TGTGCCAGTAGTTATTCAAAGACTCTAAGCAATCAGCCCCAGCATTTT.

CDR3 sequence reads: CASSSGGQLNFNTEAFF. The CDR3 nucleotides are TGTGCCAGCAGCTCCGGGGGACAGCTCAATTTCAACACTGAAGCTTTCTTT. The chain uses TRBV7-2 and TRBJ1-1, with TRBD1 matching over 7 bases. Germline values: CDR1 SGHTA, CDR2 FQGNSA. V was clipped by 4 bases and J by 2 bases; unmatched bases: 13. The CDR3 covers 17 residues.

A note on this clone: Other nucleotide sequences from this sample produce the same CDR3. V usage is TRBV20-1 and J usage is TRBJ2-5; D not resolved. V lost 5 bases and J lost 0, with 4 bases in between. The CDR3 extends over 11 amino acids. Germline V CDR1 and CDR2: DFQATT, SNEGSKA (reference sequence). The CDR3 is CSAGHQETQYF. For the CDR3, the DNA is TGCAGTGCTGGCCACCAAGAGACCCAGTACTTC.

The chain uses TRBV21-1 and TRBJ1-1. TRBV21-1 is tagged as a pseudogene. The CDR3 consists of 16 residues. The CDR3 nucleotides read TGTGCCAGCAGCTTACTAGGGCAGGGCCCGCGCACTGAAGCTTTCTTT. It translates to CASSLLGQGPRTEAFF.

The CDR3 loop is CASSIKQGSAKNIQYF. CDR3 sequence (DNA): TGTGCCAGTAGTATAAAACAGGGATCGGCCAAAAACATTCAGTACTTC. The V gene is TRBV19, the J gene TRBJ2-4, with a tentative D call TRBD1 (6 bases). Germline V lookup: CDR1 LNHDA, CDR2 SQIVND (reference sequence). Trimming cost V 2 bases and J 1 base, with 12 bases left between them. The CDR3 loop spans 16 amino acids.

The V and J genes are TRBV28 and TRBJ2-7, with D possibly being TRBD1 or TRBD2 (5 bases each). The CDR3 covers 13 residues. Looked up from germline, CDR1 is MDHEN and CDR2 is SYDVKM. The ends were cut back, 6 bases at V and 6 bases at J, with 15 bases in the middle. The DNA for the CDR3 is TGTGCCAGCAGCTCCGGGGCAGGGAGCGAGCAGTACTTC. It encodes CASSSGAGSEQYF.